Listed here is a single T cell receptor beta chain. What it binds is unknown. These data are taken from a study of PD-1 blockade in classical Hodgkin lymphoma. Study observations and caveats: A reduction in baseline TCR diversity was reportedly seen in newly diagnosed patients relative to healthy donors. Repertoire differences have undefined causes, possibly disease activity or prior therapy. In CD4+ cells, TCR diversity went up significantly by C4D1, but in CD8+ cells it did not. When nivolumab was started under 1 year after ASCT, patients were excluded.

V shed 2 bases and J 7 bases; nucleotides not matched to a gene: 2. The CDR3 is 13 residues long. The germline V gene has CDR1 SGHRS and CDR2 YFSETQ. Repertoires were generated with immunoSEQ multiplex PCR, while TCRdb's copy carries only in-frame clones and drops some. The sample includes more than 25,000 clones, 65% to 90% of them seen just once. All patients experienced relapse after autologous stem cell transplantation, and brentuximab vedotin exposure was variable. The source is a human donor with classical Hodgkin lymphoma. The V gene is TRBV5-1, the J gene TRBJ2-1; 8 bases agree with TRBD2. Sequencing used peripheral blood mononuclear cells (PBMCs), obtained at baseline. In DNA form, the CDR3 reads TGCGCCAGCAGCTTAGGACTAGCTAATGAGCAGTTCTTC. Translation gives CASSLGLANEQFF.